The clone carrying this TCR beta chain was seen only a few times. The data derive from a study of identical twins. V was clipped by 7 bases and J by 0 bases, with 12 bases between them. Germline-derived CDR1 and CDR2 are DFQATT and SNEGSKA (reference sequence). The CDR3 contains 13 residues. TCRdb analysed the 5' RACE reads with MiXCR anew, one entry per CDR3 protein. The sample has under 400,000 distinct CDR3 sequences; roughly 9% are singletons. The chain carries TRBV20-1 and TRBJ1-2, with TRBD1 as a possible D gene (6 bases). Material for sequencing was naive T cells sorted from blood. This clonotype was sampled from a woman in her fifties or sixties in good health. The CDR3 loop reads CSVYDRTNYGYTF. The CDR3 nucleotides are TGCAGTGTTTACGACAGGACTAACTATGGCTACACCTTC.